Each of the 23 T cell receptor beta chains below was sequenced from the same sample in a study of cytomegalovirus exposure and HLA in healthy donors. The PCR had 60 Vbeta and 13 Jbeta primers. Sequencing was performed with immunoSEQ multiplex PCR; in TCRdb, only in-frame clones are kept and a portion is missing. The sample has approximately 170,000 clones, around 68% seen once. The sample consisted of PBMCs. Receptor source: a man aged 50-59 years in good health and CMV-seronegative.

V and J are TRBV27 and TRBJ1-4; maybe TRBD1 (6 bases). The germline V gene has CDR1 MNHEY and CDR2 SMNVEV (reference sequence). V shed 4 bases and J shed 2 bases, with 20 bases lying between them. The CDR3 length is 18 residues. CDR3 DNA: TGTGCCAGCAGTTCTTTGGTCGCGGGGGCTATTACTAATGAAAAACTGTTTTTT. The encoded protein is CASSSLVAGAITNEKLFF. Using reference TRBV27 and TRBJ1-4 for the parts outside the CDR3, the full variable domain is EAQVTQNPRYLITVTGKKLTVTCSQNMNHEYMSWYRQDPGLGLRQIYYSMNVEVTDKGDVPEGYKVSRKEKRNFPLILESPSPNQTSLYFCASSSLVAGAITNEKLFFGSGTQLSVL.

This rearrangement joins TRBV5-1 to TRBJ2-6; TRBD2 is a possible D gene (5 bases). The V end was cut by 1 base, the J end by 0 bases, with 11 bases between. CDR1 is SGHRS and CDR2 is YFSETQ in the germline V gene. The CDR3 is 17 residues long. The CDR3 nucleotides read TGCGCCAGCAGCTTGCCAGCGGTGGCCTCTGGGGCCAACGTCCTGACTTTC. Protein: CASSLPAVASGANVLTF.

The genes are TRBV5-4 and TRBJ2-3; possible D gene TRBD2, 6 bases. Trimming took off 2 bases at V and 5 bases at J, with 15 bases between the two ends. The CDR3 length is 15 residues. Looked up from germline, CDR1 is SGHNT and CDR2 is YYREEE (reference sequence). The CDR3 here is CASSLAGPRGDTQYF. The CDR3 DNA reads TGTGCCAGCAGCTTAGCGGGCCCACGAGGAGATACGCAGTATTTT. Complete variable domain (other parts from reference TRBV5-4 and TRBJ2-3): ETGVTQSPTHLIKTRGQQVTLRCSSQSGHNTVSWYQQALGQGPQFIFQYYREEENGRGNFPPRFSGLQFPNYSSELNVNALELDDSALYLCASSLAGPRGDTQYFGPGTRLTVL.

This sequence joins TRBV28 and TRBJ2-5; TRBD1 agrees at 7 bases. Looked up from germline, CDR1 is MDHEN and CDR2 is SYDVKM. Trimming took 2 bases from V and 0 from J; bases not matched to a gene: 3. The CDR3 runs to 15 residues. The CDR3 nucleotides read TGTGCCAGCAGTTTACGACAGGGAAACCAAGAGACCCAGTACTTC. It encodes CASSLRQGNQETQYF.

The chain links TRBV4-3 to TRBJ2-2; TRBD2 agrees at 9 bases. Germline CDR1 reads LGHNA; CDR2 reads YSLEER. V was pared by 4 bases and J by 4 bases, with 7 bases of the junction left unmatched. The CDR3 length is 16 residues. The CDR3 here is CASSLLAGGGTGELFF. The CDR3 bases are TGCGCCAGCAGCCTTTTGGCGGGGGGGGGCACCGGGGAGCTGTTTTTT.

This sequence joins TRBV15 and TRBJ2-3; perhaps TRBD1 as D (6 bases). The CDR3 is made up of 15 amino acids. CDR1 is LNHNV and CDR2 is YYDKDF in the germline V gene (reference sequence). With 5 bases removed from V and 4 bases from J, the gap between germline ends came to 16 bases. CDR3 loop: CATSGGPGEADTQYF. The CDR3 nucleotides read TGTGCCACCAGCGGGGGCCCAGGCGAGGCAGATACGCAGTATTTT.

This clone was found a few times. J is TRBJ2-7 and V is TRBV5-1, with TRBD1 matching 8 bases. V shed 0 bases, J shed 3 bases, and the junction held 5 bases outside the gene matches. CDR1 and CDR2 (germline): SGHRS, YFSETQ. CDR3 length equals 15 residues. The CDR3 reads CASSLDVGQGYEQYF. CDR3 sequence (DNA): TGCGCCAGCAGCTTGGATGTCGGACAGGGCTACGAGCAGTACTTC.

This chain links TRBV9 with TRBJ2-1; 10 nucleotides line up with TRBD2. Losses at the gene ends were 0 bases for V and 1 base for J; bases not matched to a gene: 7. Looked up from germline, CDR1 is SGDLS and CDR2 is YYNGEE. The CDR3 contains 18 residues. The CDR3 sequence: CASSVGNSGGKSYNEQFF. Here the CDR3 DNA reads TGTGCCAGCAGCGTAGGGAATAGCGGGGGGAAATCCTACAATGAGCAGTTCTTC.

The chain has TRBV4-3 and TRBJ1-5; D might be TRBD1 (6 bases). CDR3 length: 14 amino acids. Trimming removed 5 bases at V and 5 bases at J, with 13 bases between. Germline V CDR1 and CDR2: LGHNA, YSLEER. The CDR3 spells CASSKGVSDQPQHF. The CDR3 region has the DNA TGCGCCAGCAGCAAGGGGGTCAGTGATCAGCCCCAGCATTTT.

The V call is TRBV2, the J call TRBJ1-6; 7 nucleotides align to TRBD1. V was clipped by 9 bases and J by 6 bases; unmatched bases: 11. This CDR3 is built from 15 residues. The germline V gene has CDR1 SNHLY and CDR2 FYNNEI. Here the CDR3 reads CARSRTGVINSPLHF. DNA for the CDR3: TGTGCCAGGAGCAGGACAGGAGTCATTAATTCACCCCTCCACTTT.

There are a few counts of this clone. The V and J genes are TRBV19 and TRBJ2-1; the match to TRBD2 covers 7 bases. Germline V gene data show CDR1 as LNHDA and CDR2 as SQIVND (reference sequence). The CDR3 loop spans 13 amino acids. Trimming removed 6 bases from V and 4 bases from J; junction bases left unmatched: 3. The CDR3 sequence is CASSSGTYNEQFF. CDR3 in DNA: TGTGCCAGTAGCAGCGGGACTTACAATGAGCAGTTCTTC. The whole variable domain, remainder taken from reference TRBV19 and TRBJ2-1, is DGGITQSPKYLFRKEGQNVTLSCEQNLNHDAMYWYRQDPGQGLRLIYYSQIVNDFQKGDIAEGYSVSREKKESFPLTVTSAQKNPTAFYLCASSSGTYNEQFFGPGTRLTVL.

This clone was found a few times. The genes are TRBV9 and TRBJ2-3; 8 nucleotides line up with TRBD1. This CDR3 is built from 15 residues. Trimming at V came to 3 bases and at J to 8 bases, leaving 11 bases not matched to a gene. Per the germline V gene, CDR1 is SGDLS and CDR2 is YYNGEE. In DNA, the CDR3 is TGTGCCAGCAGCGACATGGACAGGGTAATGGGTACGCAGTATTTT. Translated, it gives CASSDMDRVMGTQYF.

The chain uses TRBV10-3 and TRBJ2-6; D perhaps matches TRBD1 (6 bases). V lost 1 base and J lost 14, with 15 bases in between. Germline V gene data show CDR1 as ENHRY and CDR2 as SYGVKD. The CDR3 consists of 14 residues. CDR3 DNA: TGTGCCATCAGTGAGTTACAGGGCCTAGGATTCCTGACTTTC. Its translation is CAISELQGLGFLTF.

The J gene is TRBJ1-6, the V gene TRBV14; D is uncertain. The CDR3 sequence is 13 residues long. Germline lookup yields CDR1 SGHDN and CDR2 FVKESK. The V and J ends lost 6 bases and 0 bases respectively, with 3 bases between them. The CDR3 reads CASRYSYNSPLHF. For the CDR3, the DNA is TGTGCCAGCAGATACTCCTATAATTCACCCCTCCACTTT.

This chain connects TRBV7-3 to TRBJ2-5; TRBD2 aligns across 7 bases. Trimming took 5 bases from V and 4 from J; bases not matched to a gene: 10. Germline loops: CDR1 SGHTA, CDR2 FQGTGA. This CDR3 spans 15 amino acids. CDR3 residues: CASSLTGGTGETQYF. The CDR3 nucleotides read TGTGCCAGCAGCCTTACGGGGGGAACAGGAGAGACCCAGTACTTC.

The chain recombines TRBV5-1 with TRBJ1-5; tentatively, D is TRBD1 (6 bases). Trimming stripped 2 bases from V and 2 bases from J, with 11 bases between. The CDR3 length is 15 residues. Germline V lookup: CDR1 SGHRS, CDR2 YFSETQ. CDR3 nucleotides: TGCGCCAGCAGCTTCATGTCAGGGGGCAATCAGCCCCAGCATTTT. As protein: CASSFMSGGNQPQHF.

This clone was recorded a few times. A read error may account for a junction end that differs from germline. V is TRBV7-9 and J is TRBJ1-2, with a tentative D call TRBD1 (5 bases). The CDR3 has 12 amino acids. Germline lookup yields CDR1 SEHNR and CDR2 FQNEAQ (reference sequence). As DNA, the CDR3 is TGTTCCAGCAGCCCTTCGGACAATGGCTACACCTTC. This encodes CSSSPSDNGYTF.

J is TRBJ1-6 and V is TRBV5-4; a possible D gene is TRBD1 (6 bases). Looked up from germline, CDR1 is SGHNT and CDR2 is YYREEE (reference sequence). Trimming shortened V by 4 bases and J by 7 bases, and 15 bases separated the two germline ends. The CDR3 extends over 15 amino acids. The CDR3 region has the DNA TGTGCCAGCAGCGACGTTGTGGGGGCCAATTCACCCCTCCACTTT. Translating gives CASSDVVGANSPLHF.

V gene TRBV2 combines with J gene TRBJ2-7, with 8 positions matching TRBD2. The germline V gene has CDR1 SNHLY and CDR2 FYNNEI. The CDR3 is made up of 15 amino acids. After removal of 5 bases from V and 0 bases from J, the junction contained 6 bases not matched to a gene. The chain's CDR3 is CASSYQRGFSYEQYF. CDR3 sequence (DNA): TGTGCCAGCAGTTATCAGCGGGGGTTCTCCTACGAGCAGTACTTC.

The V gene is TRBV25-1, the J gene TRBJ2-7, with 7 bases that match TRBD1. Germline CDR1 and CDR2: MGHDK and SYGVNS. The CDR3 is 14 residues long. Unmatched junction bases numbered 5, after V lost 3 bases and J lost 3 bases. The CDR3 region is CASSEDRNRYEQYF. As DNA, the CDR3 is TGTGCCAGCAGTGAGGACAGGAACCGCTACGAGCAGTACTTC.

This sequence joins TRBV7-6 and TRBJ2-1, with D hard to call. Germline lookup yields CDR1 SGHVS and CDR2 FNYEAQ. This CDR3 has 13 amino acids. Trimming took 1 base from V and 6 from J, leaving 7 bases between them. This chain's CDR3 is CASSLVQVNEQFF. The DNA for the CDR3 is TGTGCCAGCAGCTTAGTACAAGTCAATGAGCAGTTCTTC.

The chain employs TRBV15 and TRBJ1-5; 7 nucleotides agree with TRBD1. Germline CDR1 reads LNHNV; CDR2 reads YYDKDF (reference sequence). This CDR3 region has 15 residues. Unmatched junction bases numbered 5, after V lost 0 bases and J lost 6 bases. The CDR3 loop is CATSREAGGGQPQHF. As DNA, the CDR3 is TGTGCCACCAGCAGAGAAGCAGGGGGAGGTCAGCCCCAGCATTTT.

The sample holds one count of this clone. The chain couples TRBV28 to TRBJ1-1; 7 nucleotides match TRBD1. With V trimmed by 8 bases and J by 5 bases, 8 bases remained unmatched. CDR3 size: 13 residues. CDR1 and CDR2 from the germline V gene are MDHEN and SYDVKM. DNA of the CDR3: TGTGCCAGCGTTAAGGGGGCGCCGACTGAAGCTTTCTTT. This encodes CASVKGAPTEAFF. Full variable domain (rest looked up from reference TRBV28 and TRBJ1-1): DVKVTQSSRYLVKRTGEKVFLECVQDMDHENMFWYRQDPGLGLRLIYFSYDVKMKEKGDIPEGYSVSREKKERFSLILESASTNQTSMYLCASVKGAPTEAFFGQGTRLTVV.